Shown below are 31 T cell receptor beta chains from a single sample sequenced in a study of beta chain features in type 1 diabetes. Expressed TCRB transcripts were sequenced because the entire RNA isolate underwent reverse transcription. The protocol was immunoSEQ multiplex PCR, while the TCRdb copy is restricted to in-frame clones and leaves out a portion. The sample contains about 210,000 clones, about 11% of which appear only once. Material for sequencing was central memory CD4+ T cells from blood. Source of these receptors: a young man in good health.

This clone was recorded a few times. The V call is TRBV19, the J call TRBJ2-5; D is unclear. Trimming left V 1 base short and J 5 bases short, with 11 bases between. The CDR3 is made up of 14 amino acids. Germline V lookup: CDR1 LNHDA, CDR2 SQIVND (reference sequence). For the CDR3, the DNA is TGTGCCAGTAGTATAGGTTTCGCTTCCGAGACCCAGTACTTC. Encoded protein: CASSIGFASETQYF.

This clone was seen more than once but under ten times. The chain employs TRBV9 and TRBJ1-1; TRBD1 aligns across 9 bases. CDR3 length: 12 amino acids. CDR1 and CDR2 from the germline V gene are SGDLS and YYNGEE. V lost 4 bases, J lost 9 bases, and 4 bases stayed unmatched. The CDR3 loop is CASSSGTGKAFF. The CDR3 DNA reads TGTGCCAGCAGCAGTGGGACAGGGAAAGCTTTCTTT.

This clone has only a few counts. This same CDR3 is encoded by further DNA sequences in the sample. The chain recombines TRBV11-2 with TRBJ2-3; D is uncertain. The CDR3 is 14 amino acids. Germline V CDR1 and CDR2: SGHAT, FQNNGV. V was trimmed by 1 base and J by 0 bases, leaving 5 bases between them. This CDR3 is CASSLGQSTDTQYF. For the CDR3, the DNA is TGTGCCAGCAGCTTAGGGCAAAGCACAGATACGCAGTATTTT.

At least ten counts were recorded for this clone. The V gene is TRBV7-2, the J gene TRBJ2-1; a weak D match, TRBD2 (6 bases). This CDR3 region has 14 residues. Germline V gene data show CDR1 as SGHTA and CDR2 as FQGNSA. The V end was cut by 6 bases, the J end by 8 bases, with 17 bases between. CDR3 sequence reads: CASSGRREYDEQFF. In nucleotides, the CDR3 is TGTGCCAGCAGTGGGCGGAGGGAATACGATGAGCAGTTCTTC.

This clone has more than one count but fewer than ten. The chain combines TRBV6-6 with TRBJ2-1; D uncertain. V was clipped by 2 bases and J by 4 bases, with 12 bases between them. Looked up from germline, CDR1 is MNHNY and CDR2 is SVGAGI (reference sequence). The CDR3 has 15 amino acids. CDR3: CASSYGLELYNEQFF. The CDR3 region has the DNA TGTGCCAGCAGTTACGGCCTAGAACTTTACAATGAGCAGTTCTTC.

This rearrangement joins TRBV28 to TRBJ2-3; TRBD2 is a possible D gene (5 bases). The germline V gene has CDR1 MDHEN and CDR2 SYDVKM. There are 17 residues in the CDR3. Deletions cut 1 base from V and 3 bases from J, with 17 bases between. In nucleotides, the CDR3 is TGTGCCAGCAGTTTATTACCTAGAGGGTTCATAACAGATACGCAGTATTTT. Protein product: CASSLLPRGFITDTQYF. Drawing the rest from reference TRBV28 and TRBJ2-3, the complete variable domain is DVKVTQSSRYLVKRTGEKVFLECVQDMDHENMFWYRQDPGLGLRLIYFSYDVKMKEKGDIPEGYSVSREKKERFSLILESASTNQTSMYLCASSLLPRGFITDTQYFGPGTRLTVL.

Many counts were recorded for this clone. This chain uses TRBV2 with TRBJ1-1; no clear D gene. CDR1 and CDR2 (germline): SNHLY, FYNNEI. V was cut by 4 bases and J by 10 bases, with 19 bases left in between. This CDR3 is 14 amino acids long. CDR3 region: CASSGESVGSGAFF. The CDR3 DNA reads as TGTGCCAGCAGTGGGGAATCAGTAGGGTCGGGAGCTTTCTTT.

This clone was found a few times. The chain uses TRBV25-1 and TRBJ2-5; D may be TRBD1 or TRBD2 (5 bases each). Germline assignment: CDR1 MGHDK and CDR2 SYGVNS. Trimming cost V 4 bases and J 7 bases, with 19 bases left between them. The CDR3 has 15 amino acids. The CDR3 reads CASSVEAARGGTQYF. In DNA, the CDR3 is TGTGCCAGCAGTGTCGAGGCAGCCCGTGGGGGGACCCAGTACTTC. Full variable domain (missing parts from reference TRBV25-1 and TRBJ2-5): EADIYQTPRYLVIGTGKKITLECSQTMGHDKMYWYQQDPGMELHLIHYSYGVNSTEKGDLSSESTVSRIRTEHFPLTLESARPSHTSQYLCASSVEAARGGTQYFGPGTRLLVL.

This rearrangement joins TRBV7-7 to TRBJ1-3, with D unclear. The CDR3 contains 15 residues. Trimming cost V 0 bases and J 8 bases, with 14 bases left between them. Germline-derived CDR1 and CDR2 are SSHAT and FNYEAQ (reference sequence). The CDR3 region is CASSLAGRKMDTIYF. CDR3 DNA: TGTGCCAGCAGCTTAGCGGGCAGGAAGATGGACACCATATATTTT.

This clone was counted between two and nine times. The gene calls are TRBV27 and TRBJ2-2, with TRBD1 matching over 9 bases. The CDR3 length is 16 residues. CDR1 is MNHEY and CDR2 is SMNVEV in the germline V gene (reference sequence). V lost 3 bases, J lost 4 bases, and 6 bases stayed unmatched. CDR3 sequence reads: CASSFTRDRVTGELFF. CDR3 coding DNA: TGTGCCAGCAGTTTTACCCGGGACAGGGTCACCGGGGAGCTGTTTTTT.

V gene TRBV5-1 combines with J gene TRBJ2-5; 11 bases fit TRBD2. Germline values: CDR1 SGHRS, CDR2 YFSETQ. The trim removed 4 bases at V and 2 bases at J, leaving 4 bases unmatched. This CDR3 is built from 15 residues. CDR3 region: CASSPGTSGQETQYF. The DNA of the CDR3 is TGCGCCAGCAGCCCAGGGACTAGCGGTCAAGAGACCCAGTACTTC.

The chain is built from TRBV6-5 and TRBJ2-1, with TRBD1 matching 11 bases. The CDR3 is made up of 15 amino acids. Germline values: CDR1 MNHEY, CDR2 SVGAGI. The ends lost 5 bases at V and 6 bases at J; junction bases unmatched: 6. The CDR3 region is CASSPRGTGGNEQFF. The CDR3 nucleotides read TGTGCCAGCAGTCCCAGGGGGACAGGGGGCAATGAGCAGTTCTTC.

This clone showed up just a few times. The genes are TRBV7-2 and TRBJ1-4; D remains unclear. Germline V gene data show CDR1 as SGHTA and CDR2 as FQGNSA. The CDR3 is 13 residues long. V lost 3 bases, J lost 11 bases, and 13 bases lay in between. This CDR3 is CASSLDGDPKLFF. The CDR3 DNA reads TGTGCCAGCAGCTTGGATGGAGACCCCAAACTGTTTTTT. The entire variable domain, with the rest obtained from reference TRBV7-2 and TRBJ1-4, is as follows: GAGVSQSPSNKVTEKGKDVELRCDPISGHTALYWYRQSLGQGLEFLIYFQGNSAPDKSGLPSDRFSAERTGGSVSTLTIQRTQQEDSAVYLCASSLDGDPKLFFGSGTQLSVL.

The V call is TRBV29-1, the J call TRBJ2-3; 7 nucleotides line up with TRBD2. The V segment lost 1 base and the J segment 2 bases; nucleotides outside the gene matches: 9. CDR3 length equals 16 residues. Germline-derived CDR1 and CDR2 are SQVTM and ANQGSEA. The CDR3 is CSVEVPTSPHTDTQYF. The CDR3 DNA reads as TGCAGCGTTGAAGTCCCGACTAGCCCCCACACAGATACGCAGTATTTT.

As concerns this clone: At the DNA level, this CDR3 is encoded by other sequences in the same sample as well. V gene TRBV4-2 combines with J gene TRBJ2-6; D gene unclear. CDR3 length: 15 residues. CDR1 LGHNA and CDR2 YNFKEQ come from the germline V gene. The V gene lost 1 base and the J gene lost 0 bases, with 4 bases spanning the gap. The CDR3 coding sequence is TGTGCCAGCAGCCAAGCCCTCTCTGGGGCCAACGTCCTGACTTTC. Its translation is CASSQALSGANVLTF.

This clone was counted a few times. The V call is TRBV30, the J call TRBJ1-2, with D perhaps matching TRBD1 (6 bases). Looked up from germline, CDR1 is GTSNPN and CDR2 is SVGIG (reference sequence). The CDR3 has 13 residues. The V gene lost 4 bases and the J gene lost 3 bases, with 12 bases spanning the gap. CDR3 region: CAWIRGFYYGYTF. CDR3 nucleotides: TGTGCCTGGATCAGGGGATTTTACTATGGCTACACCTTC. Based on the CDR3 plus reference TRBV30 and TRBJ1-2, the full variable domain is SQTIHQWPATLVQPVGSPLSLECTVEGTSNPNLYWYRQAAGRGLQLLFYSVGIGQISSEVPQNLSASRPQDRQFILSSKKLLLSDSGFYLCAWIRGFYYGYTFGSGTRLTVV.

This rearrangement joins TRBV5-1 to TRBJ1-4, with TRBD1 matching over 8 bases. Germline values: CDR1 SGHRS, CDR2 YFSETQ. V was pared by 4 bases and J by 3 bases, with 11 bases of the junction left unmatched. The CDR3 consists of 17 residues. CDR3 protein: CASSPQGAGLSNEKLFF. The CDR3 coding sequence is TGCGCCAGCAGCCCCCAGGGGGCAGGACTATCTAATGAAAAACTGTTTTTT.

This clone was seen ten or more times. The chain has TRBV10-3 and TRBJ2-5, with unresolved D. Trimming left V 0 bases short and J 5 bases short, with 1 base between. The germline V gene has CDR1 ENHRY and CDR2 SYGVKD. The CDR3 has 11 amino acids. CDR3 sequence: CAISESETQYF. The DNA for the CDR3 is TGTGCCATCAGTGAGTCGGAGACCCAGTACTTC.

For this clone: This specimen includes other DNA sequences encoding the same CDR3. The chain links TRBV5-1 to TRBJ2-5; D not certain. CDR1 is SGHRS and CDR2 is YFSETQ in the germline V gene. The V end lost 5 bases, the J end lost 5 bases, and 7 bases lay between the germline ends. The CDR3 is 11 residues long. The CDR3 region is CASSGSETQYF. The CDR3, as DNA: TGCGCCAGCAGTGGGTCGGAGACCCAGTACTTC. The whole variable domain, filled in from reference TRBV5-1 and TRBJ2-5, reads KAGVTQTPRYLIKTRGQQVTLSCSPISGHRSVSWYQQTPGQGLQFLFEYFSETQRNKGNFPGRFSGRQFSNSRSEMNVSTLELGDSALYLCASSGSETQYFGPGTRLLVL.

This clone was seen more than once but under ten times. The V and J genes are TRBV6-5 and TRBJ2-1; D uncertain. CDR1 is MNHEY, CDR2 SVGAGI, per germline. The ends were cut back, 3 bases at V and 6 bases at J, with 9 bases in the middle. The CDR3 length is 13 residues. CDR3 sequence reads: CASSYSIFNEQFF. For the CDR3, the DNA is TGTGCCAGCAGTTATAGTATCTTCAATGAGCAGTTCTTC.

The gene calls are TRBV18 and TRBJ2-1, with D unclear. The CDR3 covers 17 residues. Trimming took 5 bases from V and 4 from J, leaving 21 bases between them. CDR1 KGHSH and CDR2 LQKENI come from the germline V gene. CDR3 in DNA: TGTGCCAGCTCAGCAACCCCGTCCCCAGTGAAATACAATGAGCAGTTCTTC. Translation gives CASSATPSPVKYNEQFF.

As regards this clone: This sample also contains other DNA sequences that code for the same CDR3. J is TRBJ2-7 and V is TRBV29-1; a possible D gene is TRBD2 (6 bases). V was pared by 6 bases and J by 2 bases, with 20 bases between. The CDR3 loop spans 15 amino acids. Germline V CDR1 and CDR2: SQVTM, ANQGSEA. In nucleotides, the CDR3 is TGCAGCGTGGCGCACCCCCTGCGGGGTACCTACGAGCAGTACTTC. It specifies CSVAHPLRGTYEQYF.

This rearrangement joins TRBV3-1 (or the pseudogene TRBV3-2) to TRBJ2-7; D is ambiguous. V shed 4 bases and J shed 11 bases, with 6 bases lying between them. Per germline, CDR1 LGHDT and CDR2 YNNKEL (reference sequence). The CDR3 extends over 9 amino acids. The CDR3 is CASSPGEYF. The CDR3 nucleotides read TGTGCCAGCAGCCCCGGAGAGTACTTC.

This clone was observed a few times. CDR3 amino acids: CASSEYLLAASTDTQYF. The CDR3 nucleotides are TGTGCCAGCAGTGAATACCTCCTAGCGGCCAGCACAGATACGCAGTATTTT. V is TRBV25-1 and J is TRBJ2-3; 7 bases are a match to TRBD2. The V gene end was trimmed by 0 bases and the J gene end by 0 bases; junction bases not matched to a gene: 6. Germline CDR1 MGHDK, CDR2 SYGVNS. The CDR3 covers 17 residues.

V and J are TRBV30 and TRBJ2-5; D remains ambiguous. The V gene's germline CDR1 is GTSNPN and CDR2 SVGIG (reference sequence). This CDR3 region has 17 residues. V shed 0 bases and J shed 1 base, with 18 bases lying between them. CDR3 nucleotide sequence: TGTGCCTGGAGTGTACCGTTTTATACGAACATCCAAGAGACCCAGTACTTC. This translates into CAWSVPFYTNIQETQYF.

This clone has a handful of counts. The rearrangement uses TRBV29-1 and TRBJ1-1; 7 bases are shared with TRBD1. Per germline, CDR1 SQVTM and CDR2 ANQGSEA. The V segment lost 4 bases and the J segment 0 bases; nucleotides outside the gene matches: 8. The CDR3 consists of 15 residues. The CDR3 reads CSVGGTAKMNTEAFF. The CDR3 DNA is TGCAGCGTTGGCGGGACAGCAAAAATGAACACTGAAGCTTTCTTT. Supplemented by reference TRBV29-1 and TRBJ1-1, the full variable domain reads SAVISQKPSRDICQRGTSLTIQCQVDSQVTMMFWYRQQPGQSLTLIATANQGSEATYESGFVIDKFPISRPNLTFSTLTVSNMSPEDSSIYLCSVGGTAKMNTEAFFGQGTRLTVV.

In this sample, this clone turned up a few times. V usage is TRBV30 and J usage is TRBJ1-3; tentative D call: TRBD1 (6 bases). Per germline, CDR1 GTSNPN and CDR2 SVGIG (reference sequence). V shed 4 bases and J shed 7 bases, with 17 bases lying between them. The CDR3 length is 14 residues. The CDR3 coding sequence is TGTGCCTGGACTATGGGACAATCGAAGAACACCATATATTTT. As protein: CAWTMGQSKNTIYF.

This clone was detected ten times or more. V usage is TRBV5-1 and J usage is TRBJ2-7; 13 bases fit TRBD2. V gave up 6 bases and J gave up 6 bases; unmatched junction bases: 12. Germline CDR1 and CDR2: SGHRS and YFSETQ. This CDR3 has 16 amino acids. CDR3 residues: CASTLGTSGKYGEQYF. The CDR3 bases are TGCGCCAGCACCCTGGGGACTAGCGGGAAGTACGGCGAGCAGTACTTC.

The rearrangement links TRBV5-1 to TRBJ2-7; D is uncertain. Germline V lookup: CDR1 SGHRS, CDR2 YFSETQ. This CDR3 has 14 amino acids. V gave up 0 bases and J gave up 1 base, with 8 bases separating them. CDR3 bases: TGCGCCAGCAGCTTGGCGGCCGAATCCTACGAGCAGTACTTC. It codes for CASSLAAESYEQYF. The full variable domain, in which reference TRBV5-1 and TRBJ2-7 provide the parts outside the CDR3, is KAGVTQTPRYLIKTRGQQVTLSCSPISGHRSVSWYQQTPGQGLQFLFEYFSETQRNKGNFPGRFSGRQFSNSRSEMNVSTLELGDSALYLCASSLAAESYEQYFGPGTRLTVT.

A few counts support this clone. The chain uses TRBV28 and TRBJ2-7; no definite D call. The germline gives CDR1 MDHEN, CDR2 SYDVKM. Trimming took off 6 bases at V and 5 bases at J, with 17 bases between the two ends. The CDR3 has 14 residues. CDR3 protein: CASSPVDVRDEQYF. CDR3 coding DNA: TGTGCCAGCAGCCCCGTAGACGTCCGGGACGAGCAGTACTTC.

The rearrangement joins TRBV7-2 to TRBJ2-3, with TRBD1 as a possible D gene (5 bases). Trimming stripped 1 base from V and 4 bases from J, with 9 bases between. This CDR3 is built from 14 residues. Germline V gene lookup returns CDR1 SGHTA and CDR2 FQGNSA. The CDR3 region is CASSLGQTSDTQYF. In DNA, the CDR3 is TGTGCCAGCAGCTTAGGACAGACCTCAGATACGCAGTATTTT. Using reference TRBV7-2 and TRBJ2-3 for the parts outside the CDR3, the full variable domain is GAGVSQSPSNKVTEKGKDVELRCDPISGHTALYWYRQSLGQGLEFLIYFQGNSAPDKSGLPSDRFSAERTGGSVSTLTIQRTQQEDSAVYLCASSLGQTSDTQYFGPGTRLTVL.